The text below deals with one T cell receptor (beta chain). Its antigen is currently unknown. This specimen comes from a study of blood T cells in healthy people across ages. Study-wide results and limits: Versus aged donors, long-lived donors had higher diversity and more naive CD4+ cells.

It was with a sample-barcoded 5' primer and a J-beta primer mix that a second PCR of roughly 7 to 12 cycles was run. TCRdb reprocessed the 5' RACE reads via MiXCR and lists one record per CDR3 protein. The sample has about 1.5 million distinct CDR3 sequences; under 55% are singletons. CDR1 is SEHNR and CDR2 is FQNEAQ in the germline V gene (reference sequence). The CDR3 contains 20 residues. V lost 5 bases to trimming and J lost 0 bases; unmatched junction nucleotides: 14. The receptor was isolated from a woman between 18 and 30 years old in good health. V gene TRBV7-9 combines with J gene TRBJ2-3; the match to TRBD2 covers 13 bases. Sequences were obtained from blood. CDR3 DNA sequence: TGTGCCAGCAGCCCGCGGTGGGGGACTAGCGGGGTTTCTAGCACAGATACGCAGTATTTT. It translates to CASSPRWGTSGVSSTDTQYF. Using reference TRBV7-9 and TRBJ2-3 for the parts outside the CDR3, the full variable domain is DTGVSQNPRHKITKRGQNVTFRCDPISEHNRLYWYRQTLGQGPEFLTYFQNEAQLEKSRLLSDRFSAERPKGSFSTLEIQRTEQGDSAMYLCASSPRWGTSGVSSTDTQYFGPGTRLTVL.